This entry is about one T cell receptor beta chain. What it recognizes is unknown. The J segment lost 7 bases and the V segment lost 5 bases, leaving 9 bases of the junction unmatched. Germline-derived CDR1 and CDR2 are PRHDT and FYEKMQ (reference sequence). The CDR3 loop spans 16 amino acids. This record belongs to a study of OX40 agonist ivuxolimab in advanced cancers. As for the study in general: Dosing consisted of intravenous ivuxolimab at 0.01 to 10 mg/kg every 2 weeks.

The assay was immunoSEQ multiplex PCR, and TCRdb's table has in-frame clones only and misses some. Of roughly 15,000 clones listed, about 80% are singletons. Regarding the study as a whole: Expansion of clones was among the lowest in partial responders at 0.1-3.0 mg/kg. The specificity for antigen of the expanded peripheral T cells was not determined. Expanded clones were, on average, more numerous in CD8+ T cells than in CD4+.

The V call is TRBV13, the J call TRBJ2-1; 12 positions agree with TRBD2. Sequences were derived from CD4+ or CD8+ T cells sorted from blood, sampled in a trial of the OX40 agonist ivuxolimab. The receptor comes from an adult with an advanced solid tumor such as melanoma, head and neck, liver or kidney cancer. This chain's CDR3 is CASSPTSGGRTNEQFF. The CDR3 coding sequence is TGTGCCAGCAGCCCAACTAGCGGGGGGCGGACAAATGAGCAGTTCTTC.